This T cell receptor (beta chain) was identified during a study of blood T cell repertoires in COVID-19. CDR1 and CDR2 (germline): MDHEN, SYDVKM. The CDR3 totals 14 residues. V lost 7 bases and J 4 bases, leaving 16 bases between the germline ends. The method was immunoSEQ multiplex PCR; TCRdb's version includes in-frame clones alone and lacks a portion of them. The sample has around 220,000 clones; about 90% are singletons. Source material: PBMCs or T cells enriched from blood (not recorded which). The chain links TRBV28 to TRBJ1-1; the D gene is possibly TRBD1 (5 bases). This receptor was obtained from a woman aged 25 to 39 with acute COVID-19. The CDR3 loop is CASTHGQGGTEAFF. The CDR3, as DNA: TGTGCCAGCACCCACGGGCAGGGAGGCACTGAAGCTTTCTTT.